This T cell receptor (beta chain) was retrieved from a study of blood T cells in healthy people across ages. The CDR3 covers 13 residues. Germline V gene sequence: CDR1 SQVTM, CDR2 ANQGSEA. This clonotype appeared a single time. Combining a sample-barcoded 5' primer with a J-beta primer mix, a second PCR ran for roughly 7 to 12 cycles. All samples yielded 2.5 million or more CDR3-containing paired-end reads. TCRdb analysed the 5' RACE reads with MiXCR anew, one entry per CDR3 protein. The sample yields hundreds of thousands of distinct CDR3 sequences, approximately 21% seen once. The receptor comes from a man between 65 and 79 years old in good health. What was sequenced was blood. V usage is TRBV29-1 and J usage is TRBJ2-5, with 8 bases matching TRBD1. The J call may be in error: the DNA end matches TRBJ2-7 better. As DNA, the CDR3 is TGCAGCGTTCACAGGGGGGCGTACGGCGAGCAGTACTTC. This gives the protein CSVHRGAYGEQYF.